This T cell receptor (beta chain) stems from a study of cytomegalovirus exposure and HLA in healthy donors. Use of 60 Vbeta and 13 Jbeta primers characterized the PCR. Repertoires were generated with immunoSEQ multiplex PCR, while TCRdb's copy carries only in-frame clones and drops some. The sample yields about 170,000 clones, roughly 60% seen once. V was clipped by 3 bases and J by 5 bases; unmatched bases: 2. The CDR3 loop spans 14 amino acids. Germline V gives CDR1 MGHDK, CDR2 SYGVNS. The chain uses TRBV25-1 and TRBJ2-7, with 12 positions matching TRBD2. Sequenced material: PBMCs. This sequence was found in a man in his forties in good health and CMV-seronegative. CDR3: CASSDRTSGNEQYF. The CDR3 nucleotides are TGTGCCAGCAGTGACCGGACTAGCGGGAACGAGCAGTACTTC.